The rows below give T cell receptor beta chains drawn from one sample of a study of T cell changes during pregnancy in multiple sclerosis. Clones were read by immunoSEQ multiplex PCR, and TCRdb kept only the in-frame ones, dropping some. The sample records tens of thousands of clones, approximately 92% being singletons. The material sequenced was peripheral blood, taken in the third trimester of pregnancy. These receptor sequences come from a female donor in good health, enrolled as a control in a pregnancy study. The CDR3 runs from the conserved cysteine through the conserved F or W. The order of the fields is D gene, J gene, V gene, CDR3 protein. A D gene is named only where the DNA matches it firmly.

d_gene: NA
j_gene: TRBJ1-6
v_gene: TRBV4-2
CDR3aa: CASSPSTGQNSPLHF

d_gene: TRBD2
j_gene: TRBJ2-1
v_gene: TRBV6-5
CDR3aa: CASNTGLAGSNEQFF

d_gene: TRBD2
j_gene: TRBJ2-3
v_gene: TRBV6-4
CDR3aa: CASSPTSGGEDTQYF

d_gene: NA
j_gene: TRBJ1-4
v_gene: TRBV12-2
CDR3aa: CASRLRSVTRGGKLFF

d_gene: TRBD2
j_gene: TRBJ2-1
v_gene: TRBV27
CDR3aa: CASSLAGVSWLAGGNEQFF

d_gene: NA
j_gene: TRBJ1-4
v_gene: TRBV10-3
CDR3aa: CAISESQRAEEKLFF

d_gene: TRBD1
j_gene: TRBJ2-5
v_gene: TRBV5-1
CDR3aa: CASSLRRRGQGNVETQYF

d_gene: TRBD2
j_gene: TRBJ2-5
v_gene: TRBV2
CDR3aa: CASSPSGGQYQETQYF

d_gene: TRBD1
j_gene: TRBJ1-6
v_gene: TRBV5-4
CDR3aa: CASSPMGTGDSPLHF

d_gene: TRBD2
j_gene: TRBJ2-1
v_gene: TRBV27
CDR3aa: CASSPAVSGGALTYNEQFF

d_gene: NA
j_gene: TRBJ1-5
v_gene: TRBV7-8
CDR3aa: CASSTRQSNQPQHF

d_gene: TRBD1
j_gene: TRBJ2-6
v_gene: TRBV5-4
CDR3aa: CASSLGDRVLSGANVLTF